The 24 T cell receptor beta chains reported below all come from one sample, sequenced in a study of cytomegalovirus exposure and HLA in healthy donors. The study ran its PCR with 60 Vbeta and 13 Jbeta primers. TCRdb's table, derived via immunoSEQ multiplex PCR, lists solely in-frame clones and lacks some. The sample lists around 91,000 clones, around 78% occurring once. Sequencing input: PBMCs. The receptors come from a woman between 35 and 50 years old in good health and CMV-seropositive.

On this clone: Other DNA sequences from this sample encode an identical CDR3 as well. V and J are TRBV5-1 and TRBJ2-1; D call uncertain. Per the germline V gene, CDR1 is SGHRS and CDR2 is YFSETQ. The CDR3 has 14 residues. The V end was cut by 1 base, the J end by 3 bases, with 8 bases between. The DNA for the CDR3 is TGCGCCAGCAGCTTGTCGGGTGGCTACAATGAGCAGTTCTTC. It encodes CASSLSGGYNEQFF.

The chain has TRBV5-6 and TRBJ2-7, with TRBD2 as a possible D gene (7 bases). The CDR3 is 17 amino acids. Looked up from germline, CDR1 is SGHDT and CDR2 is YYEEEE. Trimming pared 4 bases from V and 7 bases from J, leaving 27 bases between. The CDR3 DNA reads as TGTGCCAGCAGCCCGGGGGGCAGGGGCGCGTTGGGTGGGGAGCAGTACTTC. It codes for CASSPGGRGALGGEQYF.

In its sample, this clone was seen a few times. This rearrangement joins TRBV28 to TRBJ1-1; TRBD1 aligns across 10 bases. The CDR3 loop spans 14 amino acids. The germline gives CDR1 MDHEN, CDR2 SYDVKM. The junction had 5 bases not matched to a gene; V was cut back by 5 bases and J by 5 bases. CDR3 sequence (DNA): TGTGCCAGCAGTACAGGGGGACAGGGGACTGAAGCTTTCTTT. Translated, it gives CASSTGGQGTEAFF.

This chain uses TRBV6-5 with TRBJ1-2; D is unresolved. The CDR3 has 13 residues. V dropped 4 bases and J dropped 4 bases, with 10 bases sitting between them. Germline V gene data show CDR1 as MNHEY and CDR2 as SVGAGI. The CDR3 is CASSFDTVYGYTF. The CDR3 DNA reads TGTGCCAGCAGTTTTGACACTGTCTATGGCTACACCTTC.

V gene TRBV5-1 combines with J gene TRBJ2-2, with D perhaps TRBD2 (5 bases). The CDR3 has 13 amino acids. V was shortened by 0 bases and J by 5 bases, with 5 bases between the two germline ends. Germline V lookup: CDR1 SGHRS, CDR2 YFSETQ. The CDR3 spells CASSLAGTGELFF. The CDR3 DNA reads TGCGCCAGCAGCTTGGCGGGAACCGGGGAGCTGTTTTTT. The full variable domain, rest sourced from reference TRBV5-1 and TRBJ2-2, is KAGVTQTPRYLIKTRGQQVTLSCSPISGHRSVSWYQQTPGQGLQFLFEYFSETQRNKGNFPGRFSGRQFSNSRSEMNVSTLELGDSALYLCASSLAGTGELFFGEGSRLTVL.

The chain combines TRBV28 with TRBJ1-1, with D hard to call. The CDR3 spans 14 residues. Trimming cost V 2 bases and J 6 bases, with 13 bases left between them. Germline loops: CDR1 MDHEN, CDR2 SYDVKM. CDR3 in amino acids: CASSLGSGVPEAFF. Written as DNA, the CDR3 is TGTGCCAGCAGTTTAGGTTCCGGGGTCCCTGAAGCTTTCTTT. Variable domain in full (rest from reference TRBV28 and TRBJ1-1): DVKVTQSSRYLVKRTGEKVFLECVQDMDHENMFWYRQDPGLGLRLIYFSYDVKMKEKGDIPEGYSVSREKKERFSLILESASTNQTSMYLCASSLGSGVPEAFFGQGTRLTVV.

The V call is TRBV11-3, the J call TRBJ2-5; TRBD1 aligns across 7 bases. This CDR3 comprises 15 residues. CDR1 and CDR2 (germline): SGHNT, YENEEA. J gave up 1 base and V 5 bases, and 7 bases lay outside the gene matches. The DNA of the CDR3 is TGTGCCAGCAGCGTCACAGGGGTGCGCCAAGAGACCCAGTACTTC. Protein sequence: CASSVTGVRQETQYF.

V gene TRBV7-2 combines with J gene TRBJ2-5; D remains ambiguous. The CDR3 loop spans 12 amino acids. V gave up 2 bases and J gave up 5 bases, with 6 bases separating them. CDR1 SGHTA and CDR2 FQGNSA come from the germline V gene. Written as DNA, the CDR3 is TGTGCCAGCAGCTTACTTATGGAGACCCAGTACTTC. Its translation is CASSLLMETQYF.

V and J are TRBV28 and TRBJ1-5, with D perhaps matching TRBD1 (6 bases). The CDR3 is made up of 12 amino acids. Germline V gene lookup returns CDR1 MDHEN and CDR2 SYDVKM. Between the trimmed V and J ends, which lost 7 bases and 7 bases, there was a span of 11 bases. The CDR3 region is CASNKDRQPQHF. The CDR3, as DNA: TGTGCCAGCAATAAGGACAGACAGCCCCAGCATTTT.

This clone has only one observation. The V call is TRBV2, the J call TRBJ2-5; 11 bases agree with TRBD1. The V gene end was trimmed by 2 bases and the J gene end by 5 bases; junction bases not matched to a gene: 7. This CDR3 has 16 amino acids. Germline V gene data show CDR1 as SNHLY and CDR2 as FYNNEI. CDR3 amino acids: CASSELGQGARETQYF. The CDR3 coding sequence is TGTGCCAGCAGTGAACTCGGACAGGGGGCGAGGGAGACCCAGTACTTC.

The CDR3 DNA reads as TGTGCCATCGGGACAGGGAAGGATGAGCAGTTCTTC. This sequence encodes CAIGTGKDEQFF. This rearrangement joins TRBV10-3 to TRBJ2-1; TRBD1 matches 9 bases. Losses at the gene ends were 8 bases for V and 8 bases for J; bases not matched to a gene: 4. CDR3 length equals 12 residues. CDR1 is ENHRY, CDR2 SYGVKD, per germline.

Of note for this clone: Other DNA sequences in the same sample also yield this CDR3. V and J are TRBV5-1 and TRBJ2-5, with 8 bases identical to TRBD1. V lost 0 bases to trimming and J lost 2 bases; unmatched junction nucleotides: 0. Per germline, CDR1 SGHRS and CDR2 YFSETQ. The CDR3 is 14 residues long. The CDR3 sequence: CASSLGQGQETQYF. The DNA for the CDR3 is TGCGCCAGCAGCTTGGGACAGGGGCAAGAGACCCAGTACTTC.

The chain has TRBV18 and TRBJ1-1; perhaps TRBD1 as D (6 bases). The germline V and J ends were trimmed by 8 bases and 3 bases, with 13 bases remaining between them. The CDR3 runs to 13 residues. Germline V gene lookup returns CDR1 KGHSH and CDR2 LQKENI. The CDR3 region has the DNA TGTGCCAGCGTATCCGCAGGGGACACTGAAGCTTTCTTT. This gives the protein CASVSAGDTEAFF.

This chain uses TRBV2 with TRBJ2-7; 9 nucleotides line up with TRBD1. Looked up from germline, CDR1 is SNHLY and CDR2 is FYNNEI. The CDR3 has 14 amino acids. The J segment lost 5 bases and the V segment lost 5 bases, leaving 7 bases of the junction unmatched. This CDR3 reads CASSITGQGDEQYF. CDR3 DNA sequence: TGTGCCAGCAGTATTACGGGACAGGGCGACGAGCAGTACTTC.

The CDR3 loop reads CASSLARGRYGTEAFF. The CDR3 DNA is TGCGCCAGCAGCTTAGCCAGGGGCAGATACGGCACTGAAGCTTTCTTT. The rearrangement links TRBV5-1 to TRBJ1-1, with D possibly being TRBD1 (6 bases). The CDR3 spans 16 residues. Germline lookup yields CDR1 SGHRS and CDR2 YFSETQ. Trimming shortened V by 2 bases and J by 4 bases, and 18 bases separated the two germline ends.

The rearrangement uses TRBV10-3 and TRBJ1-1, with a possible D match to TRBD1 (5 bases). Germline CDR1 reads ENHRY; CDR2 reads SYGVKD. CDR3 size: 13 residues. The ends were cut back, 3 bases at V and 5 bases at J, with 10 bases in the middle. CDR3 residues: CAISDQGVTEAFF. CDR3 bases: TGTGCCATCAGTGACCAGGGTGTAACTGAAGCTTTCTTT.

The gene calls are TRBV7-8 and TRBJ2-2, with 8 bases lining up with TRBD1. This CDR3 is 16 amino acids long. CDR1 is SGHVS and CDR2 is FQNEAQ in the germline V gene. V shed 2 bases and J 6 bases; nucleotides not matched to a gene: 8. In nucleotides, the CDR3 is TGTGCCAGCAGCTTAAAGTCTTCAGGGGGCCCCGGGGAGCTGTTTTTT. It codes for CASSLKSSGGPGELFF.

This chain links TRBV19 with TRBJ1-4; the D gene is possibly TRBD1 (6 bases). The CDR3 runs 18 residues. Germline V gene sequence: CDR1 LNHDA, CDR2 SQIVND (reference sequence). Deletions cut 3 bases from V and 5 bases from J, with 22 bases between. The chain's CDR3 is CASSMYQGSREGNEKLFF. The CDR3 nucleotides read TGTGCCAGTAGTATGTATCAGGGGTCACGCGAGGGGAATGAAAAACTGTTTTTT.

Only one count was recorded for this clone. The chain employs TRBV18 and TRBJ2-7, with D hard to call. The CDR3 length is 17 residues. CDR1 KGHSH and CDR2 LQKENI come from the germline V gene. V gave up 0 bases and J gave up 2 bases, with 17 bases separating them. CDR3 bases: TGTGCCAGCTCACCACCGAACATAAAATCCCAACCCTACGAGCAGTACTTC. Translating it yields CASSPPNIKSQPYEQYF.

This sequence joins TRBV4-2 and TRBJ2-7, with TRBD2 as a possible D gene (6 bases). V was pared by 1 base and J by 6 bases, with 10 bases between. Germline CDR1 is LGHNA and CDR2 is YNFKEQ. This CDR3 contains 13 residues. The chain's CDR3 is CASSQALGGEQYF. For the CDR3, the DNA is TGTGCCAGCAGCCAAGCTCTGGGGGGCGAGCAGTACTTC.

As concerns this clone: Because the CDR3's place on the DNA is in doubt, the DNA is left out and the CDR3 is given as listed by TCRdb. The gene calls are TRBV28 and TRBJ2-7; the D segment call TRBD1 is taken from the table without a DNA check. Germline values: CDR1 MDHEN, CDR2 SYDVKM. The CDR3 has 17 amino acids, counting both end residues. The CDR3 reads CASSFGGWGQGALGWYF.

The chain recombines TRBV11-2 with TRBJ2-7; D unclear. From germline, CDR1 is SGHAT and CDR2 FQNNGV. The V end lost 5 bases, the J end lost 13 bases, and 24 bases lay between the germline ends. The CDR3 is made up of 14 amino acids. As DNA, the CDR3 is TGTGCCAGCAGCCCTTATGACGCCACGGGTATTTCTTACTTC. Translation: CASSPYDATGISYF. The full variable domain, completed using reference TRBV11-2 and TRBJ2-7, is EAGVAQSPRYKIIEKRQSVAFWCNPISGHATLYWYQQILGQGPKLLIQFQNNGVVDDSQLPKDRFSAERLKGVDSTLKIQPAKLEDSAVYLCASSPYDATGISYFGPGTRLTVT.

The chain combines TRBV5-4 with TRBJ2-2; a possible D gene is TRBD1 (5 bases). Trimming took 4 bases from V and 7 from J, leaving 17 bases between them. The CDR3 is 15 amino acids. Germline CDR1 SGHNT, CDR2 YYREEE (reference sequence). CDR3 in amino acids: CASSLGSGSSGELFF. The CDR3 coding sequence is TGTGCCAGCAGCCTGGGGTCAGGGTCCAGCGGGGAGCTGTTTTTT. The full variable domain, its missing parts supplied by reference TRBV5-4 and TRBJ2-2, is ETGVTQSPTHLIKTRGQQVTLRCSSQSGHNTVSWYQQALGQGPQFIFQYYREEENGRGNFPPRFSGLQFPNYSSELNVNALELDDSALYLCASSLGSGSSGELFFGEGSRLTVL.

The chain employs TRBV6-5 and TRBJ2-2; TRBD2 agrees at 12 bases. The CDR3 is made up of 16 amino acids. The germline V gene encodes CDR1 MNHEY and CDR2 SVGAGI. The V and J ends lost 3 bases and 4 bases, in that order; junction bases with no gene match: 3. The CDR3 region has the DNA TGTGCCAGCAGTTATCGGACTAGCGGGGCCACCGGGGAGCTGTTTTTT. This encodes CASSYRTSGATGELFF.